Sequencing of this T cell receptor beta chain was carried out in a study of T cell responses to AZD1222 COVID-19 vaccine (dated by TCRdb to the early 2020s). Study-level background: AZD1222 recipients given second doses at about 4 weeks or at about 12 weeks were pooled, since spike-specific TCR depth and breadth were not found to differ between the two schedules. Trial participants were enrolled into age subgroups of 18-55, 56-69 and 70-plus years, which contained around 150, 28 and 57 TCR-sequenced participants, respectively. TCR sequencing was performed for approximately 240 trial participants, of whom 207 were given two doses of AZD1222 and approximately 25 were given two doses of MenACWY control vaccine. Findings and caveats that apply to the study as a whole: Vaccine-associated CD4 TCRs spanned the whole spike protein, with dominant responses in regions 160-218 and 743-854. In the small 56-69-year group, the increase in depth fell short of significance, most likely because of low power. Epitopes outside the regions mutated in the B.1.351 and B.1.1.7 variants were reportedly recognized by nearly half of the unique spike-specific TCRs. No day 14 peak-response samples were available, so repertoires were characterized only after the peak T cell response. Conclusions about previously exposed vaccinees were limited because only six or seven AZD1222 recipients were SARS-CoV-2 seropositive at baseline. Most participants were white British and females outnumbered males, and the authors suggested that clonal diversity may have been underestimated. A significant rise in spike-specific TCR breadth and depth was observed after two AZD1222 doses relative to day 0 and relative to MenACWY recipients.

About this clone itself: Its antigen remains undetermined. No qualities accompany the bases; no much larger clone lies one base away.

Its CDR3 holds 12 amino acids, cysteine through phenylalanine. This entry keeps only the CDR3 DNA: 36 bases, framed from base 1. Based on the germline V gene, the CDR1 and CDR2 sequences are MDHEN and SYDVKM. The junction shows trimming of 8 bases on V and 1 base on J, plus 8 bases between the germline ends. Taken with the paper, the label for time point translates to: baseline before first vaccination. Vaccinee samples were obtained from the UK trials COV001 and COV002, which included a single-blind randomized controlled phase 2/3 trial of AZD1222 (ChAdOx1 nCoV-19) in healthy adults. For TCRbeta chain sequencing, PBMC samples from trial participants were taken at day 0 and at day 28 after the second dose. The CDR3 regions of human TCRbeta chains were subjected to immunosequencing. In the original analysis: Repertoire TCRs were matched against a reference library of SARS-CoV-2-specific TCRs generated with the MIRA antigen-specificity platform. Breadth was defined as the fraction of unique TCRs that were SARS-CoV-2-associated, and depth was defined as the fraction of total T cells that were SARS-CoV-2-associated. Each spike-specific TCR was assigned to its reactive spike region and to a CD4 or CD8 class using the MIRA data. Log10-transformed breadth and depth values were compared by one-way ANOVA with Sidak's multiple comparisons tests. TCRdb stores this immuneACCESS table with in-frame sequences only. Part of the clones is absent; in the studies checked, under half of the shortfall reflects unresolved V genes, and no reason is known for the rest. V and J calls and clone size are those listed in that table; D and trimming were worked out from the DNA. This sample gives tens of thousands of clones in total; about 88% of them show up just once. The ten largest account for 9.5% to 13% of the sample.

This clonotype originated in an adult in good health. The sample consisted of peripheral blood, taken on day 0 of AZD1222 vaccination. The rearranged chain carries TRBV28 and TRBJ2-5; no D gene is confidently identified. The DNA sequence reads TGTGCCAGCCGCGGTGTCCAAGAGACCCAGTACTTC. Translated, this is CASRGVQETQYF.